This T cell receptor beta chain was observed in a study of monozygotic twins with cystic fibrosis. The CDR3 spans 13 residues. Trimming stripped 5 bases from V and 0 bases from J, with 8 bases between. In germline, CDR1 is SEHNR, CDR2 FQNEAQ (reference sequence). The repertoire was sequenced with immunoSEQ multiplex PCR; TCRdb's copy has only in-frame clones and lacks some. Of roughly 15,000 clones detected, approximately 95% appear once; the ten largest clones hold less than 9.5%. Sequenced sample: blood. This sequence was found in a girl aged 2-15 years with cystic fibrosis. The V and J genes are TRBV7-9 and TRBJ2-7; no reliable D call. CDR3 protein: CASSITHSYEQYF. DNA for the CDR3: TGTGCCAGCAGCATTACACACTCCTACGAGCAGTACTTC.